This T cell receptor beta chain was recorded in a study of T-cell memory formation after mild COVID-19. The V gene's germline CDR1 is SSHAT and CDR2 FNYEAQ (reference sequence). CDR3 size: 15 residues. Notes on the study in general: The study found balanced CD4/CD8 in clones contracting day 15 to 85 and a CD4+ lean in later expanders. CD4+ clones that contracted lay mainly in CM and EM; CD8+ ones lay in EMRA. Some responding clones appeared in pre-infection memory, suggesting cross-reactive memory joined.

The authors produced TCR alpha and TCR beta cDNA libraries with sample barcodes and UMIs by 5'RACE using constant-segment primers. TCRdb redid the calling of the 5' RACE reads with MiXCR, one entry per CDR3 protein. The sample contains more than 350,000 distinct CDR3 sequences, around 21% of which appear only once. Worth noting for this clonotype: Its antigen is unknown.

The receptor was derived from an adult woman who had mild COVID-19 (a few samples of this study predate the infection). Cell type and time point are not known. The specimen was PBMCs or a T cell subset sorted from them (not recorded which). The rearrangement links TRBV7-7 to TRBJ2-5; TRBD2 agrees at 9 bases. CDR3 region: CATSVAGVRGETQYF. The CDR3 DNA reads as TGTGCTACGTCCGTAGCGGGAGTTCGGGGAGAGACCCAGTACTTC. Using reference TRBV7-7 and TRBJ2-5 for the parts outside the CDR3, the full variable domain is GAGVSQSPRYKVTKRGQDVTLRCDPISSHATLYWYQQALGQGPEFLTYFNYEAQPDKSGLPSDRFSAERPEGSISTLTIQRTEQRDSAMYRCATSVAGVRGETQYFGPGTRLLVL.